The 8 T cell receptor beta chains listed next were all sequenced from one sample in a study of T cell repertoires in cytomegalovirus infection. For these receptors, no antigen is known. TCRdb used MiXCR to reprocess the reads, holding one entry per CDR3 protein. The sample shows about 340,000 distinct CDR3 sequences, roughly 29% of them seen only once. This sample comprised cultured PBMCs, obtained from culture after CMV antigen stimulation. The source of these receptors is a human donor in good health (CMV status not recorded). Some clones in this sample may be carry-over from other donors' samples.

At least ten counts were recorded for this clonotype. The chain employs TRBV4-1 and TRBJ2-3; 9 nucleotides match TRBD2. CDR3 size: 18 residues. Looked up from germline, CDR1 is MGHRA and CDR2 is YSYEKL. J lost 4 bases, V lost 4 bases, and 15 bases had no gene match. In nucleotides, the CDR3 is TGCGCCAGCAGCCGACGCCCGGTTGTAGCGGGAGTACCAGATACGCAGTATTTT. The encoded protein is CASSRRPVVAGVPDTQYF.

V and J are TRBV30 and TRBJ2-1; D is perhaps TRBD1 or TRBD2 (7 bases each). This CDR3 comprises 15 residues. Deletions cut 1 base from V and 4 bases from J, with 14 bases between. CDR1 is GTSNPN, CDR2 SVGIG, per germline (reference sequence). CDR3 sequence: CAWSASGGGYNEQFF. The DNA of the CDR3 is TGTGCCTGGAGTGCCTCAGGGGGGGGGTACAATGAGCAGTTCTTC.

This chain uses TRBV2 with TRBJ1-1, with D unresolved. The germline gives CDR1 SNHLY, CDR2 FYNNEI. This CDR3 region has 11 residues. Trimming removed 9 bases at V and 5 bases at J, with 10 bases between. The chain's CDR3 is CASKGRTEAFF. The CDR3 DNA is TGTGCCAGTAAGGGTCGAACTGAAGCTTTCTTT.

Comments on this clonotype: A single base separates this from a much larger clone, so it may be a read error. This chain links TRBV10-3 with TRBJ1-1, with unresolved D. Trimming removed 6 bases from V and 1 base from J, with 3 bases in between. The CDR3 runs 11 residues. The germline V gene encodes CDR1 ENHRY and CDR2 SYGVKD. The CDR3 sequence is CAIRENTEAFF. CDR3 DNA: TGTGCCATCAGAGAGAACACTGAAGCTTTCTTT.

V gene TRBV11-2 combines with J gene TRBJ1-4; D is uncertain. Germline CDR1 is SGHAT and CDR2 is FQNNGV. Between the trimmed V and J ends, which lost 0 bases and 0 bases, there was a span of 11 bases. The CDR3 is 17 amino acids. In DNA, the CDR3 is TGTGCCAGCAGCTTAGATTCAGAATCCGCAACTAATGAAAAACTGTTTTTT. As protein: CASSLDSESATNEKLFF.

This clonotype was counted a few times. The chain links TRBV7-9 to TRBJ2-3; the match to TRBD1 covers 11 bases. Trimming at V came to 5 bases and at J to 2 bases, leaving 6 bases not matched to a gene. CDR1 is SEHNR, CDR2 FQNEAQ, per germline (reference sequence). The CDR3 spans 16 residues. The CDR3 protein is CASSPSGQGDTDTQYF. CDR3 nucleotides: TGTGCCAGCAGCCCATCGGGACAGGGGGACACAGATACGCAGTATTTT.

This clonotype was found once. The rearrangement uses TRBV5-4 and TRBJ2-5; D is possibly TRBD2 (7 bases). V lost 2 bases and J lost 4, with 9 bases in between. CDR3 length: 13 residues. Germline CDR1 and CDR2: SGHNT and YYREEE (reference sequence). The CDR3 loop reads CASSLRGAETQYF. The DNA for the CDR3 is TGTGCCAGCAGCTTACGGGGGGCAGAGACCCAGTACTTC.

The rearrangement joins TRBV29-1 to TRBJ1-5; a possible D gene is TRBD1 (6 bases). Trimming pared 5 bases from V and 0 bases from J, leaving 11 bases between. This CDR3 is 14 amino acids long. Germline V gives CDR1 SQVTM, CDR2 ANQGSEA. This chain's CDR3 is CSVKTGSSNQPQHF. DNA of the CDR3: TGCAGCGTTAAAACAGGGTCTAGCAATCAGCCCCAGCATTTT. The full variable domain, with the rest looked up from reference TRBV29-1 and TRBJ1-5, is SAVISQKPSRDICQRGTSLTIQCQVDSQVTMMFWYRQQPGQSLTLIATANQGSEATYESGFVIDKFPISRPNLTFSTLTVSNMSPEDSSIYLCSVKTGSSNQPQHFGDGTRLSIL.